Listed here is a single T cell receptor beta chain. Germline CDR1 and CDR2: MDHEN and SYDVKM. The CDR3 totals 14 residues. Trimming stripped 5 bases from V and 5 bases from J, with 15 bases between. The data are from a study of blood T cell repertoires in COVID-19. Overall study: T cells, B-cell-depleted T cells, or PBMCs provided the cDNA or gDNA that served as material.

In the original workflow: Amplification with reference gene primers provided the estimates of nucleated cell counts. Clones were sequenced by immunoSEQ multiplex PCR, and TCRdb holds only the in-frame ones, with some missing. D and trimming were read from the DNA, whereas the V and J calls and clone size are those reported in that table. The data contain about 40,000 clones, about nine tenths of them seen just once; the ten biggest clones take up approximately 14%. The source of this sequence is a woman in her thirties in a cohort sampled during active COVID-19. Input material: peripheral blood. The chain joins TRBV28 to TRBJ1-1; D is possibly TRBD1 (6 bases). The CDR3 reads CASSPTGRITEAFF. CDR3 nucleotide sequence: TGTGCCAGCAGTCCAACAGGGCGGATTACTGAAGCTTTCTTT.